In this sample, the clone carrying this T cell receptor (beta chain) turned up a few times. The junction does not match germline at one end; this may be a read error. Germline assignment: CDR1 SGHTS and CDR2 YDEGEE. The CDR3 runs 15 residues. The entry originates in a study of T cells of healthy individuals. A single record per CDR3 protein comes from TCRdb applying MiXCR to the 5' RACE reads. Among around 53,000 distinct CDR3 sequences listed, about 15% were seen once. The clonotype was recovered from a human donor in good health. The chain uses TRBV5-8 and TRBJ2-2, with D perhaps assigned TRBD1 or TRBD2 (5 bases each). CDR3 bases: TGTGCCAGCAGCTTGGTGACGGGACCCACCGTGGAGCTGTTTTTT. This translates into CASSLVTGPTVELFF.